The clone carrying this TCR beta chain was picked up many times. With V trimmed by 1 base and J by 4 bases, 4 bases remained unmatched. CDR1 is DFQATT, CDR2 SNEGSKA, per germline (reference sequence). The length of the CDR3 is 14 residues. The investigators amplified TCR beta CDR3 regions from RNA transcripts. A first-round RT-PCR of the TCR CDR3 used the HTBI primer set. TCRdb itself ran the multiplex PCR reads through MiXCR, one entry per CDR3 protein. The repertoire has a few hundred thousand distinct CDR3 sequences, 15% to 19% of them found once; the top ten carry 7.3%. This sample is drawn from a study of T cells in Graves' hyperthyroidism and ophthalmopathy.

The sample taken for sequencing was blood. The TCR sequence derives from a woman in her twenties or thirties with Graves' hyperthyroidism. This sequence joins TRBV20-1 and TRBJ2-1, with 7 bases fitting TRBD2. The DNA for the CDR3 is TGCAGTGCTAGAGTTGGGACTATTTACAATGAGCAGTTCTTC. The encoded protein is CSARVGTIYNEQFF.